Listed below are T cell receptor beta chains from one sample, sequenced in a study of cytomegalovirus exposure and HLA in healthy donors. The table came from immunoSEQ multiplex PCR; TCRdb's copy has only in-frame clones and leaves some out. The sample comprises about 190,000 clones, more than 65% of which are singletons, and 2.5% to 3% rests with the top ten. The sequenced sample consisted of PBMCs. Receptors were obtained from a woman between 18 and 29 years old in good health and CMV-seropositive. The CDR3 runs from the conserved cysteine through the conserved F or W. The D gene is left open where the match is weak. A row's size may be missing; if present it is once, few, many or a size class.

NA	TRBD1	TRBJ1-2	TRBV6-5	CASSWDSNYGYTF	TGTGCCAGCAGTTGGGACAGTAACTATGGCTACACCTTC
NA	NA	TRBJ2-2	TRBV7-3	CASSAHRESAGELFF	TGTGCCAGCAGCGCCCACAGGGAAAGTGCCGGGGAGCTGTTTTTT
NA	NA	TRBJ2-7	TRBV19	CASSISGGRSSYEQYF	TGTGCCAGTAGTATTTCCGGGGGACGGTCTTCCTACGAGCAGTACTTC
few	NA	TRBJ2-7	TRBV2	CASRSRRNYEQYF	TGTGCCAGCAGAAGTAGGAGGAATTACGAGCAGTACTTC
NA	NA	TRBJ1-1	TRBV23-1	CASSQSIPREAFF	TGCGCCAGCAGTCAATCTATCCCACGGGAAGCTTTCTTT
NA	TRBD1	TRBJ1-1	TRBV25-1	CASSEGGRGQTEAFF	TGTGCCAGCAGTGAAGGGGGCAGGGGGCAGACTGAAGCTTTCTTT
NA	NA	TRBJ2-1	TRBV2	CATPLNQYNEQFF	TGTGCCACCCCTCTTAACCAGTACAATGAGCAGTTCTTC
NA	NA	TRBJ2-7	TRBV5-1	CASSSHKVGGPEQYF	TGCGCCAGCAGCTCCCATAAGGTAGGGGGACCCGAGCAGTACTTC
NA	TRBD1	TRBJ1-1	TRBV4-2	CASSHAAGTGVLSRNNEAFF	TGTGCCAGCAGCCACGCGGCCGGGACAGGGGTCCTCTCCCGGAATAATGAAGCTTTCTTT
few	NA	TRBJ1-6	TRBV27	CASSLTRGSPLHF	TGTGCCAGCAGTTTAACCAGGGGTTCACCCCTCCACTTT
NA	TRBD2	TRBJ2-3	TRBV11-2	CASSLGGGIDTQYF	TGTGCCAGCAGCTTAGGCGGGGGGATAGATACGCAGTATTTT
NA	NA	TRBJ1-2	TRBV6-1	CASSAEGTHGYTF	TGTGCCAGCAGTGCAGAGGGAACCCATGGCTACACCTTC
NA	NA	TRBJ1-6	TRBV19	CASSVGGGSPLHF	TGTGCCAGTAGTGTGGGAGGTGGATCACCCCTCCACTTT
NA	NA	TRBJ1-1	TRBV9	CASSTRGAGTEAFF	TGTGCCAGCAGCACTCGGGGGGCGGGCACTGAAGCTTTCTTT
once	NA	TRBJ2-2	TRBV6-1	CASSPPQRELFF	TGTGCCAGCTCACCACCACAGAGGGAGCTGTTTTTT
NA	NA	TRBJ2-7	TRBV6-1	CASTLGPDAGLEQYF	TGTGCCAGCACCCTAGGACCGGACGCGGGGCTGGAGCAGTACTTC
NA	NA	TRBJ1-3	TRBV9	CASSVAPMGARGNTIYF	TGTGCCAGCAGCGTAGCCCCGATGGGGGCGAGGGGAAACACCATATATTTT
NA	NA	TRBJ1-2	TRBV5-6	CASSYRGLYGYTF	TGTGCCAGCAGCTACCGGGGTTTATATGGCTACACCTTC
NA	NA	TRBJ1-1	TRBV27	CASGGWGGTEAFF	TGTGCCAGCGGTGGATGGGGCGGCACTGAAGCTTTCTTT
NA	NA	TRBJ1-1	TRBV6-5	CASSLDARANTEAFF	TGTGCCAGCAGTTTAGACGCCAGGGCGAACACTGAAGCTTTCTTT
NA	TRBD2	TRBJ2-2	TRBV19	CASQTSGENTGELFF	TGTGCCAGTCAGACTAGCGGCGAAAACACCGGGGAGCTGTTTTTT
NA	TRBD1	TRBJ2-3	TRBV5-1	CASSPQQGNTQYF	TGCGCCAGCAGCCCCCAACAGGGGAATACGCAGTATTTT
NA	NA	TRBJ1-6	TRBV6-1	CASSEAGLNYSPLHF	TGTGCCAGCAGTGAAGCGGGACTGAATTATTCACCCCTCCACTTT
few	TRBD1	TRBJ1-2	TRBV5-1	CASRGTGMHGYTF	TGCGCCAGCAGGGGGACAGGGATGCATGGCTACACCTTC
NA	TRBD1	TRBJ1-6	TRBV5-6	CASLMRHILQGGSPLHF	TGTGCCAGCCTGATGCGTCACATCCTACAGGGGGGTTCACCCCTCCACTTT
once	TRBD1	TRBJ1-1	TRBV5-1	CASSFGQGPMNTEAFF	TGCGCCAGCAGCTTTGGACAGGGTCCCATGAACACTGAAGCTTTCTTT
NA	NA	TRBJ2-2	TRBV9	CASSARTSTGELFF	TGTGCCAGCAGCGCTAGAACAAGTACCGGGGAGCTGTTTTTT
NA	NA	TRBJ1-3	TRBV6-1	CASSVRVSGNTIYF	TGTGCCAGCAGTGTTCGGGTTAGCGGAAACACCATATATTTT
few	TRBD1	TRBJ1-6	TRBV6-6	CASSPGQGNSPLHF	TGTGCCAGCAGCCCGGGACAGGGGAATTCACCCCTCCACTTT
few	TRBD2	TRBJ2-3	TRBV2	CASRPGGGRNTQYF	TGTGCCAGCAGGCCAGGCGGGGGACGAAATACGCAGTATTTT
NA	TRBD2	TRBJ2-2	TRBV4-3	CASSQDPSGGSNTGELFF	TGCGCCAGCAGCCAAGATCCTAGCGGGGGCTCTAACACCGGGGAGCTGTTTTTT
NA	TRBD1	TRBJ1-2	TRBV25-1	CASSVSGGYGYTF	TGTGCCAGCAGTGTATCAGGGGGCTATGGCTACACCTTC
NA	NA	TRBJ2-3	TRBV7-9	CASSQRADTQYF	TGTGCCAGCAGCCAACGAGCAGATACGCAGTATTTT
NA	TRBD2	TRBJ2-1	TRBV11-3	CASSPPSGGGNEQFF	TGTGCCAGCAGCCCCCCTAGCGGGGGGGGGAATGAGCAGTTCTTC
NA	NA	TRBJ2-2	TRBV5-1	CASSGETGELFF	TGCGCCAGCTCCGGGGAAACCGGGGAGCTGTTTTTT
NA	NA	TRBJ2-1	TRBV9	CASSVGAGNNEQFF	TGTGCCAGCAGCGTAGGGGCAGGAAACAATGAGCAGTTCTTC
once	NA	TRBJ1-6	TRBV6-1	CASSEVFRGGSPLHF	TGTGCCAGCAGTGAAGTTTTTAGGGGTGGCTCACCCCTCCACTTT
NA	NA	TRBJ1-1	TRBV6-6	CASSRDSMNTEAFF	TGTGCCAGCAGTAGGGACTCCATGAACACTGAAGCTTTCTTT
NA	TRBD2	TRBJ2-2	TRBV7-9	CASSSPGTSGPGELFF	TGTGCCAGCAGCTCGCCCGGGACTAGCGGTCCCGGGGAGCTGTTTTTT
NA	NA	TRBJ1-6	TRBV10-3	CATLERSPLHF	TGTGCCACCCTGGAGCGTTCACCCCTCCACTTT
NA	NA	TRBJ1-5	TRBV28	CASPHVCNQPQHF	TGTGCCAGTCCCCATGTTTGCAATCAGCCCCAGCATTTT
NA	TRBD1	TRBJ1-5	TRBV19	CASSARDRGLQPQHF	TGTGCCAGTAGTGCTCGGGACAGGGGGCTTCAGCCCCAGCATTTT
once	NA	TRBJ1-5	TRBV29-1	CSVAEGSVNQPQHF	TGCAGCGTTGCGGAGGGTTCGGTAAATCAGCCCCAGCATTTT
NA	NA	TRBJ2-1	TRBV7-3	CASRKQGDEQFF	TGTGCCAGCAGGAAACAGGGAGATGAGCAGTTCTTC
once	TRBD1	TRBJ2-3	TRBV9	CASSQGTGSLTDTQYF	TGTGCCAGCAGCCAAGGGACAGGGAGCCTCACAGATACGCAGTATTTT
few	NA	TRBJ1-1	TRBV7-6	CASSPLAGMNTEAFF	TGTGCCAGCAGCCCCTTGGCGGGCATGAACACTGAAGCTTTCTTT
NA	NA	TRBJ1-4	TRBV28	CASNLAGGATTNEKLFF	TGTGCCAGCAACTTAGCGGGGGGGGCCACAACTAATGAAAAACTGTTTTTT
few	NA	TRBJ1-4	TRBV7-8	CASSFSPNTEALFF	TGTGCCAGCAGCTTCAGTCCTAACACCGAGGCACTGTTTTTT
NA	TRBD1	TRBJ1-6	TRBV6-1	CAARGQPYSPLHF	TGTGCCGCCAGGGGACAGCCCTATTCACCCCTCCACTTT
NA	NA	TRBJ2-3	TRBV5-1	CASSLAGGSTDTQYF	TGCGCCAGCAGCTTGGCCGGGGGAAGCACAGATACGCAGTATTTT
NA	TRBD1	TRBJ1-5	TRBV6-1	CASRQGAGNQPQHF	TGTGCCAGCAGGCAGGGGGCTGGCAATCAGCCCCAGCATTTT
NA	TRBD2	TRBJ2-7	TRBV4-2	CASSRTSGEYEQYF	TGTGCCAGCAGCCGGACTAGCGGGGAGTACGAGCAGTACTTC
once	NA	TRBJ2-5	TRBV10-3	CATTRGGETQYF	TGTGCCACCACGCGGGGAGGAGAGACCCAGTACTTC
NA	NA	TRBJ1-5	TRBV5-5	CASSLGLDLYSNQPQHF	TGTGCCAGCAGCCTTGGCCTAGACCTCTATAGCAATCAGCCCCAGCATTTT
NA	TRBD2	TRBJ2-3	TRBV11-3	CASSLAGGPTDTQYF	TGTGCCAGCAGCTTAGCGGGGGGGCCTACAGATACGCAGTATTTT
few	NA	TRBJ2-7	TRBV5-5	CASSFTAATAYEQYF	TGTGCCAGCAGCTTCACAGCGGCCACGGCCTACGAGCAGTACTTC
NA	TRBD1	TRBJ2-7	TRBV4-2	CASSQDLTMGWDRESPYEQYF	TGTGCCAGCAGCCAAGATCTCACAATGGGTTGGGACAGGGAATCCCCCTACGAGCAGTACTTC
NA	TRBD1	TRBJ2-1	TRBV5-1	CASSLVPDRYNEQFF	TGCGCCAGCAGCTTGGTCCCGGACAGGTACAATGAGCAGTTCTTC